The 4 T cell receptor beta chains given below trace back to one sample, sequenced in a study of cytomegalovirus exposure and HLA in healthy donors. PCR involved 60 Vbeta and 13 Jbeta primers. Sequenced by immunoSEQ multiplex PCR; TCRdb stores in-frame clones only, minus some. The data contain some 150,000 clones, approximately 78% of them singletons. The sequencing sample was made of PBMCs. These receptors all come from a woman aged 18-30 years in good health and CMV-seronegative.

The rearrangement links TRBV27 to TRBJ2-5; weak D call: TRBD2 (5 bases). The V end was cut by 0 bases, the J end by 5 bases, with 7 bases between. This CDR3 is 13 amino acids long. Per germline, CDR1 MNHEY and CDR2 SMNVEV (reference sequence). The CDR3 loop is CASSLSRGETQYF. CDR3 nucleotides: TGTGCCAGCAGTTTATCCCGAGGGGAGACCCAGTACTTC.

V gene TRBV19 combines with J gene TRBJ1-1; tentatively, D is TRBD1 (5 bases). Between the trimmed V and J ends, which lost 4 bases and 1 base, there was a span of 13 bases. The CDR3 loop spans 15 amino acids. CDR1 and CDR2 from the germline V gene are LNHDA and SQIVND (reference sequence). The CDR3 sequence is CASSKVGLANTEAFF. The CDR3 DNA follows: TGTGCCAGTAGTAAAGTGGGACTAGCGAACACTGAAGCTTTCTTT.

The gene calls are TRBV25-1 and TRBJ1-4; D might be TRBD1 (5 bases). With 1 base removed from V and 6 bases from J, the gap between germline ends came to 18 bases. Germline lookup yields CDR1 MGHDK and CDR2 SYGVNS. This CDR3 region has 17 residues. The CDR3 here is CASSELRPGSNYEKLFF. CDR3 DNA: TGTGCCAGCAGTGAATTACGTCCAGGGTCCAATTATGAAAAACTGTTTTTT.

Only a few counts were recorded for this clone. This rearrangement joins TRBV7-9 to TRBJ1-1; D is ambiguous. Germline V CDR1 and CDR2: SEHNR, FQNEAQ (reference sequence). Trimming removed 4 bases from V and 6 bases from J, with 21 bases in between. The CDR3 consists of 16 residues. CDR3 DNA: TGTGCCAGCAGCTCAAGTTACTCAGGAACCTTTGCTGAAGCTTTCTTT. This sequence encodes CASSSSYSGTFAEAFF.